This entry lists 14 T cell receptor beta chains sequenced from one sample in a study of cytomegalovirus exposure and HLA in healthy donors. In the PCR, 60 Vbeta and 13 Jbeta primers were used. TCRdb keeps only in-frame clones here, not all; method: immunoSEQ multiplex PCR. The repertoire includes under 200,000 clones, 81% of them detected once, and 1.5% to 2% sits in the top ten. Sequenced input: PBMCs. The receptors derive from a woman between 18 and 30 years old in good health and CMV-seronegative.

This sequence joins TRBV20-1 and TRBJ1-2; no definite D call. Germline V gene lookup returns CDR1 DFQATT and CDR2 SNEGSKA (reference sequence). This CDR3 spans 8 amino acids. The CDR3 loop is CKPNGYTF. The CDR3 bases are TGCAAACCTAATGGCTACACCTTC.

V and J are TRBV18 and TRBJ2-2; 12 bases agree with TRBD2. This CDR3 region has 17 residues. CDR1 is KGHSH and CDR2 is LQKENI in the germline V gene. With 2 bases clipped from V and 1 base from J, the junction kept 2 bases outside the gene matches. CDR3 protein: CASSPTGLAGNTGELFF. The CDR3 DNA reads as TGTGCCAGCTCACCAACGGGACTAGCGGGGAACACCGGGGAGCTGTTTTTT.

V is TRBV7-9 and J is TRBJ1-5, with TRBD1 matching 9 bases. CDR1 is SEHNR and CDR2 is FQNEAQ in the germline V gene (reference sequence). Germline trimming cut 1 base from V and 7 bases from J; bases unmatched to any gene: 14. CDR3 length: 18 amino acids. CDR3 sequence (DNA): TGTGCCAGCAGCTTAGGGACGTTATTAGGGACAGGGAAGCAGCCCCAGCATTTT. It translates to CASSLGTLLGTGKQPQHF.

The chain carries TRBV10-3 and TRBJ2-1; 12 bases agree with TRBD2. The CDR3 totals 18 residues. Germline V CDR1 and CDR2: ENHRY, SYGVKD. The V segment lost 2 bases and the J segment 6 bases; nucleotides outside the gene matches: 11. The CDR3 bases are TGTGCCATCAGTGAGGCCCTATCGACTAGCGGGAGTGGCAATGAGCAGTTCTTC. Translating it yields CAISEALSTSGSGNEQFF.

Note on this clone: The junction does not match germline at one end; this may be a read error. V is TRBV9 and J is TRBJ2-7, with D possibly being TRBD2 (6 bases). CDR3 length: 15 residues. Germline V gene data show CDR1 as SGDLS and CDR2 as YYNGEE. The CDR3 here is CAGSVAPGVGHEQYF. The DNA for the CDR3 is TGTGCCGGCAGCGTAGCCCCGGGAGTTGGCCACGAGCAGTACTTC. Filled out from reference TRBV9 and TRBJ2-7, the complete variable domain reads DSGVTQTPKHLITATGQRVTLRCSPRSGDLSVYWYQQSLDQGLQFLIQYYNGEERAKGNILERFSAQQFPDLHSELNLSSLELGDSALYFCAGSVAPGVGHEQYFGPGTRLTVT.

The chain carries TRBV6-5 and TRBJ2-2, with 7 bases fitting TRBD1. CDR3 length: 14 amino acids. V lost 6 bases and J lost 5; bases outside the gene matches: 6. CDR1 is MNHEY, CDR2 SVGAGI, per germline. The CDR3 sequence is CASRKGATTGELFF. In DNA, the CDR3 is TGTGCCAGCAGGAAGGGGGCGACGACCGGGGAGCTGTTTTTT.

J is TRBJ2-7 and V is TRBV28, with TRBD1 matching 11 bases. V lost 6 bases to trimming and J lost 3 bases; unmatched junction nucleotides: 7. The V gene's germline CDR1 is MDHEN and CDR2 SYDVKM. CDR3 size: 15 residues. CDR3 coding DNA: TGTGCCAGCAGCCTCCCCGGGACAGGGGGCTACGAGCAGTACTTC. This gives the protein CASSLPGTGGYEQYF. Supplemented by reference TRBV28 and TRBJ2-7, the full variable domain reads DVKVTQSSRYLVKRTGEKVFLECVQDMDHENMFWYRQDPGLGLRLIYFSYDVKMKEKGDIPEGYSVSREKKERFSLILESASTNQTSMYLCASSLPGTGGYEQYFGPGTRLTVT.

The V and J genes are TRBV2 and TRBJ2-1; 16 bases agree with TRBD2. CDR1 is SNHLY and CDR2 is FYNNEI in the germline V gene. The V gene end was trimmed by 6 bases and the J gene end by 2 bases; junction bases not matched to a gene: 4. This CDR3 region has 17 residues. Here the CDR3 DNA reads TGTGCCAGCAGAACCGGGACTAGCGGGGGGGCCTACAATGAGCAGTTCTTC. This translates into CASRTGTSGGAYNEQFF.

To note about this clone: An end of the junction differs from the germline gene, which may be a read error. The chain is built from TRBV15 and TRBJ1-2, with D hard to call. This CDR3 contains 14 residues. CDR1 LNHNV and CDR2 YYDKDF come from the germline V gene (reference sequence). In DNA, the CDR3 is TGTGCCACCGGCAGAGTTGCGGGATCCTATGGCTACACCTTC. Translated: CATGRVAGSYGYTF.

In this sample, this clone turned up once. This chain links TRBV5-4 with TRBJ2-5, with 13 bases aligning to TRBD2. The CDR3 totals 16 residues. CDR1 is SGHNT and CDR2 is YYREEE in the germline V gene (reference sequence). Trimming cost V 0 bases and J 3 bases; bases outside gene matches: 2. The DNA for the CDR3 is TGTGCCAGCAGCTTGGGACTAGCGGGGGGCAAAGAGACCCAGTACTTC. This sequence encodes CASSLGLAGGKETQYF.

This chain uses TRBV27 with TRBJ2-1; no firm D call. Germline lookup yields CDR1 MNHEY and CDR2 SMNVEV (reference sequence). The CDR3 extends over 11 amino acids. Trimming pared 5 bases from V and 4 bases from J, leaving 3 bases between. The CDR3 nucleotides read TGTGCCAGCAGTCTATACAATGAGCAGTTCTTC. Translating it yields CASSLYNEQFF.

The genes are TRBV1 and TRBJ1-1. TRBV1 is classified as a pseudogene. The CDR3 length is 16 residues. Here the CDR3 DNA reads TGCACCAGCAGCCAAGTCAGGTCCACGGGAAGGAGGGTAGCTTTCTTT. Protein product: CTSSQVRSTGRRVAFF.

This chain joins TRBV27 and TRBJ2-7, with 9 bases matching TRBD1. The CDR3 runs to 14 residues. The V gene end was trimmed by 4 bases and the J gene end by 5 bases; junction bases not matched to a gene: 6. Per germline, CDR1 MNHEY and CDR2 SMNVEV (reference sequence). This chain's CDR3 is CASSSGQGGHEQYF. CDR3 nucleotide sequence: TGTGCCAGCAGTTCGGGACAGGGTGGGCACGAGCAGTACTTC.

The chain carries TRBV29-1 and TRBJ1-1, with TRBD1 matching 8 bases. The V and J ends lost 8 bases and 1 base, in that order; junction bases with no gene match: 3. Germline V gives CDR1 SQVTM, CDR2 ANQGSEA. The CDR3 is 12 amino acids. CDR3: CSTDRGNTEAFF. In DNA form, the CDR3 reads TGCAGCACAGACAGGGGGAACACTGAAGCTTTCTTT.